This T cell receptor beta chain was sequenced during a study of T cells after yellow fever vaccination. At the level of the study: Preparing low-cell-number fractions relied on SMART-Seq v4 Ultra Low Input. Whole-study findings and limits: In FACS-sorted repertoires, abundant clonotypes from the bulk population could appear as contaminants. By day 5 rather than day 15, the secondary response had peaked, though it was weaker.

TCRdb itself ran the 5' RACE reads through MiXCR, one entry per CDR3 protein. In the table there are some 110,000 distinct CDR3 sequences, 8.4% of which are singletons. The CDR3 has 15 residues. V lost 0 bases and J lost 4; bases outside the gene matches: 2. Germline CDR1 and CDR2: LGHNA and YSLEER. This clonotype turned up a few times. Antigen unknown. The TCR was taken from a man aged 25-45 years who received the YFV17D yellow fever vaccine. This specimen consisted of CD8+ T cells sorted from PBMCs, obtained 45 days after the yellow fever booster vaccination. This sequence joins TRBV4-3 and TRBJ2-1; 8 bases fit TRBD2. The CDR3 sequence is CASSQDTSGYNEQFF. The CDR3, as DNA: TGCGCCAGCAGCCAAGATACTAGCGGTTACAATGAGCAGTTCTTC.